This TCR beta chain derives from a study of shared clonotypes between healthy human individuals. Comments on this clone: Antigen specificity is unknown.

Produced via immunoSEQ multiplex PCR; TCRdb's table is partial and in-frame only. The table includes hundreds of thousands of clones, about 91% detected once. Study conclusions and caveats: In this cohort, only blood was sampled, and tissue repertoires likely differ. Generation probability values for non-shared clonotypes were lower than those for clonotypes shared by all four donors. Memory subsets generally showed smaller estimated richness than naive subsets did. With a handful of donors compared, approximately 5.5% of naive CD4 clonotypes were shared.

CD45RO-negative, CCR7-selected cells formed the naive CD8 fraction, which excluded terminally differentiated effector memory CD45RA+ cells. The sequence derives from a man aged 25 to 40 in good health. The source material was naive CD8+ T cells sorted from blood.

This CDR3 is CASEGLALYEQYF. The CDR3 DNA reads as TGTGCCAGCGAGGGACTAGCTCTCTACGAGCAGTACTTC. This rearrangement joins TRBV2 to TRBJ2-7; 9 nucleotides agree with TRBD2. The CDR3 extends over 13 amino acids. J was trimmed by 3 bases and V by 8 bases; bases with no gene match: 5. Germline values: CDR1 SNHLY, CDR2 FYNNEI.